A single sample gave rise to the 29 T cell receptor beta chains below, sequenced in a study of Ad26.COV2.S vaccination and SARS-CoV-2 variants listed by TCRdb under 2021. The treatment or condition label, read with the paper, signifies: about 20 received Ad26.COV2.S at low or high dose, single or two shots; about 5 received placebo; per-sample allocation not given. For vaccine and placebo recipients, repertoires were sequenced using samples collected on day 63 after the first injection. Receptors were amplified or captured by the immunoSEQ multiplex PCR assay. Sourced from immuneACCESS, this table was stored by TCRdb with only in-frame sequences that have V and J called. A share of the clones is absent; for the studies checked, an unresolved V gene accounts for under half, and the remainder has no known explanation. For this sample there are hundreds of thousands of clones; roughly nine tenths appear just once. The ten largest account for about 2.7% of the sample.

Source: peripheral blood, taken in a trial of Ad26.COV2.S vaccine versus placebo. All receptors come from a person aged 18-60 years who received the Ad26.COV2.S COVID-19 vaccine or a placebo.

The chain links TRBV7-9 to TRBJ1-1; D is uncertain. This CDR3 region has 16 residues. The V end lost 2 bases, the J end lost 4 bases, and 17 bases lay between the germline ends. Germline V gives CDR1 SEHNR, CDR2 FQNEAQ (reference sequence). The CDR3 here is CASSLIFGIGPTEAFF. The DNA for the CDR3 is TGTGCCAGCAGCTTAATTTTCGGAATTGGGCCCACTGAAGCTTTCTTT.

This chain links TRBV12-3 or TRBV12-4 with TRBJ2-5; TRBD2 matches at 7 bases. The CDR3 is 13 amino acids. The trim removed 6 bases at V and 5 bases at J, leaving 6 bases unmatched. CDR3: CASRPGGKETQYF. The DNA for the CDR3 is TGTGCCAGCAGGCCGGGGGGTAAGGAGACCCAGTACTTC.

This sequence joins TRBV10-3 and TRBJ1-2; the match to TRBD1 covers 9 bases. Germline values: CDR1 ENHRY, CDR2 SYGVKD. The CDR3 loop spans 13 amino acids. Trimming cost V 7 bases and J 5 bases; bases outside gene matches: 5. The CDR3 protein is CAITTGTGYGYTF. The CDR3 DNA sequence: TGTGCCATCACTACCGGGACAGGGTATGGCTACACCTTC.

This sequence joins TRBV5-5 and TRBJ2-2; tentatively, D is TRBD1 (6 bases). Germline V gene sequence: CDR1 SGHKS, CDR2 YYEKEE (reference sequence). V was shortened by 2 bases and J by 0 bases, with 8 bases between the two germline ends. The CDR3 consists of 15 residues. For the CDR3, the DNA is TGTGCCAGCAGCTTTGGGACAACGAACACCGGGGAGCTGTTTTTT. This codes for CASSFGTTNTGELFF. Full variable domain (outside the CDR3, taken from reference TRBV5-5 and TRBJ2-2): DAGVTQSPTHLIKTRGQQVTLRCSPISGHKSVSWYQQVLGQGPQFIFQYYEKEERGRGNFPDRFSARQFPNYSSELNVNALLLGDSALYLCASSFGTTNTGELFFGEGSRLTVL.

V gene TRBV11-2 combines with J gene TRBJ2-1; no clear D gene. Trimming took off 0 bases at V and 7 bases at J, with 16 bases between the two ends. Germline CDR1 and CDR2: SGHAT and FQNNGV. CDR3 length: 16 residues. The CDR3 spells CASSLDLIGWPNEQFF. CDR3 bases: TGTGCCAGCAGCTTAGATCTCATCGGCTGGCCAAATGAGCAGTTCTTC.

This chain joins TRBV5-1 and TRBJ2-7; D gene ambiguous. CDR1 and CDR2 from the germline V gene are SGHRS and YFSETQ. This CDR3 has 14 residues. The V end lost 0 bases, the J end lost 2 bases, and 9 bases lay between the germline ends. CDR3 sequence: CASSLVLGTYEQYF. The CDR3 DNA sequence: TGCGCCAGCAGCTTGGTGCTGGGAACCTACGAGCAGTACTTC. Full variable domain (missing parts from reference TRBV5-1 and TRBJ2-7): KAGVTQTPRYLIKTRGQQVTLSCSPISGHRSVSWYQQTPGQGLQFLFEYFSETQRNKGNFPGRFSGRQFSNSRSEMNVSTLELGDSALYLCASSLVLGTYEQYFGPGTRLTVT.

V and J are TRBV10-3 and TRBJ1-2; perhaps TRBD1 as D (5 bases). V was pared by 1 base and J by 8 bases, with 8 bases between. The length of the CDR3 is 12 residues. Per the germline V gene, CDR1 is ENHRY and CDR2 is SYGVKD. CDR3 DNA sequence: TGTGCCATCAGTGAGTGGGCAGGGGGCTACACCTTC. Amino acids: CAISEWAGGYTF.

The chain recombines TRBV7-8 with TRBJ2-1; D uncertain. Per germline, CDR1 SGHVS and CDR2 FQNEAQ. With 5 bases removed from V and 10 bases from J, the gap between germline ends came to 12 bases. This CDR3 has 12 residues. The CDR3 is CASSLPGREQFF. The CDR3 nucleotides read TGTGCCAGCAGCCTTCCTGGTCGGGAGCAGTTCTTC.

V is TRBV9 and J is TRBJ2-1, with D unresolved. With 0 bases removed from V and 8 bases from J, the gap between germline ends came to 12 bases. Germline V gives CDR1 SGDLS, CDR2 YYNGEE. The CDR3 extends over 14 amino acids. In nucleotides, the CDR3 is TGTGCCAGCAGCGTAGTTCCCTCTTTGGATGAGCAGTTCTTC. This translates into CASSVVPSLDEQFF.

The J gene is TRBJ2-5, the V gene TRBV27, with D perhaps matching TRBD1 or TRBD2 (6 bases each). From germline, CDR1 is MNHEY and CDR2 SMNVEV (reference sequence). V shed 0 bases and J shed 7 bases, with 15 bases lying between them. The CDR3 is 15 amino acids. In DNA form, the CDR3 reads TGTGCCAGCAGTTTATCGGACTCCCGGGGGCGGACCCAGTACTTC. It codes for CASSLSDSRGRTQYF.

The chain uses TRBV2 and TRBJ2-7, with TRBD1 identical over 8 bases. Per germline, CDR1 SNHLY and CDR2 FYNNEI. V lost 5 bases to trimming and J lost 9 bases; unmatched junction nucleotides: 15. The CDR3 contains 15 residues. The CDR3 loop reads CASSRGTGGDLGQYV. For the CDR3, the DNA is TGTGCCAGCAGTCGGGGCACAGGGGGAGACCTCGGGCAGTACGTC.

The chain recombines TRBV7-3 with TRBJ2-2; D is unresolved. The germline CDR1 and CDR2 sequences are SGHTA and FQGTGA. This CDR3 spans 14 amino acids. The germline V and J ends were trimmed by 3 bases and 2 bases, with 7 bases remaining between them. The CDR3 here is CASSLGRNTGELFF. CDR3 DNA: TGTGCCAGCAGCTTGGGTAGAAACACCGGGGAGCTGTTTTTT.

The J gene is TRBJ1-2, the V gene TRBV5-1, with 9 positions matching TRBD1. The germline V gene encodes CDR1 SGHRS and CDR2 YFSETQ. The J segment lost 6 bases and the V segment lost 4 bases, leaving 4 bases of the junction unmatched. This CDR3 is built from 13 residues. The CDR3 protein is CASSLGQGDGYTF. CDR3 DNA: TGCGCCAGCAGCCTGGGACAGGGTGATGGCTACACCTTC.

This clone was observed a single time. The J gene is TRBJ2-1, the V gene TRBV4-3, with D maybe TRBD2 (7 bases). V shed 1 base and J shed 9 bases, with 16 bases lying between them. The CDR3 loop spans 15 amino acids. Germline CDR1 and CDR2: LGHNA and YSLEER. The CDR3 loop is CASSQVGGRRGEQFF. The CDR3 DNA sequence: TGCGCCAGCAGCCAAGTCGGGGGGCGGAGGGGTGAGCAGTTCTTC.

This chain links TRBV15 with TRBJ2-1; 8 nucleotides align to TRBD2. V lost 0 bases and J lost 6; bases outside the gene matches: 7. The CDR3 totals 16 residues. Germline V CDR1 and CDR2: LNHNV, YYDKDF (reference sequence). The CDR3 reads CATSRDPSGLANEQFF. The CDR3 nucleotides are TGTGCCACCAGCAGAGACCCTAGCGGGTTAGCCAATGAGCAGTTCTTC.

In nucleotides, the CDR3 is TGTGCCAGCGTTACAACCTTGACAGCTAACTATGGCTACACCTTC. Protein sequence: CASVTTLTANYGYTF. The chain uses TRBV6-5 and TRBJ1-2; D is possibly TRBD1 (5 bases). The ends were cut back, 8 bases at V and 0 bases at J, with 16 bases in the middle. Germline V gene data show CDR1 as MNHEY and CDR2 as SVGAGI. The CDR3 has 15 amino acids.

The chain combines TRBV5-1 with TRBJ2-3, with TRBD2 matching over 7 bases. The CDR3 spans 14 residues. Trimming cost V 3 bases and J 4 bases; bases outside gene matches: 5. CDR1 and CDR2 (germline): SGHRS, YFSETQ. The DNA of the CDR3 is TGCGCCAGCAGCTCCCCTAGCGGACCAGATACGCAGTATTTT. It yields the protein CASSSPSGPDTQYF.

This chain uses TRBV28 with TRBJ2-7; 7 bases fit TRBD2. The V and J ends lost 3 bases and 2 bases, in that order; junction bases with no gene match: 7. The CDR3 is made up of 15 amino acids. Germline CDR1 is MDHEN and CDR2 is SYDVKM. The CDR3 nucleotides are TGTGCCAGCAGTTTCTCGCGGGGGACCCCCTACGAGCAGTACTTC. Protein sequence: CASSFSRGTPYEQYF.

V and J are TRBV5-1 and TRBJ2-3, with D uncertain. Germline-derived CDR1 and CDR2 are SGHRS and YFSETQ. V lost 5 bases, J lost 1 base, and 8 bases lay in between. There are 13 residues in the CDR3. DNA of the CDR3: TGCGCCAGCAGTTACGCGGGCACAGATACGCAGTATTTT. It is translated as CASSYAGTDTQYF.

The chain is built from TRBV19 and TRBJ2-5; D is uncertain. Germline-derived CDR1 and CDR2 are LNHDA and SQIVND (reference sequence). The V gene lost 1 base and the J gene lost 7 bases, with 13 bases spanning the gap. The CDR3 is 14 amino acids. CDR3 amino acids: CASSIGLTLTTQYF. DNA for the CDR3: TGTGCCAGTAGTATAGGGCTTACCCTAACGACCCAGTACTTC.

This clone has a single count. V is TRBV9 and J is TRBJ2-5; 11 nucleotides agree with TRBD2. V lost 3 bases and J lost 5; bases outside the gene matches: 9. This CDR3 is built from 16 residues. The germline gives CDR1 SGDLS, CDR2 YYNGEE. CDR3 protein: CASSARGVAGGETQYF. Written as DNA, the CDR3 is TGTGCCAGCAGCGCCCGGGGGGTAGCGGGAGGGGAGACCCAGTACTTC.

This clone appeared once. The chain joins TRBV7-3 to TRBJ2-3; D unresolved. This CDR3 is built from 11 residues. Germline CDR1 and CDR2: SGHTA and FQGTGA. Trimming left V 5 bases short and J 3 bases short, with 3 bases between. The CDR3 sequence is CASSRTDTQYF. In DNA form, the CDR3 reads TGTGCCAGCAGCAGGACAGATACGCAGTATTTT.

The chain is built from TRBV11-3 and TRBJ2-2; TRBD2 agrees at 8 bases. The germline CDR1 and CDR2 sequences are SGHNT and YENEEA. The CDR3 loop spans 15 amino acids. The junction had 0 bases not matched to a gene; V was cut back by 3 bases and J by 0 bases. The CDR3 sequence is CASSFSGTNTGELFF. The CDR3 nucleotides read TGTGCCAGCAGCTTTAGCGGGACGAACACCGGGGAGCTGTTTTTT.

The rearrangement uses TRBV29-1 and TRBJ1-1, with TRBD1 matching 9 bases. V gave up 5 bases and J gave up 1 base; unmatched junction bases: 2. The CDR3 sequence is 13 residues long. Looked up from germline, CDR1 is SQVTM and CDR2 is ANQGSEA. CDR3 in amino acids: CSVLTGGNTEAFF. CDR3 in DNA: TGCAGCGTTTTGACAGGGGGGAACACTGAAGCTTTCTTT.

The chain links TRBV2 to TRBJ2-3; a weak D match, TRBD2 (7 bases). Trimming removed 7 bases at V and 3 bases at J, with 32 bases between. The length of the CDR3 is 20 residues. CDR1 SNHLY and CDR2 FYNNEI come from the germline V gene. CDR3 nucleotide sequence: TGTGCCAGCAAAAGGGGGTTTTTGGGGGAGGGCGGACGACCGACAGATACGCAGTATTTT. This encodes CASKRGFLGEGGRPTDTQYF. Looking up the rest from reference TRBV2 and TRBJ2-3 gives the full variable domain: EPEVTQTPSHQVTQMGQEVILRCVPISNHLYFYWYRQILGQKVEFLVSFYNNEISEKSEIFDDQFSVERPDGSNFTLKIRSTKLEDSAMYFCASKRGFLGEGGRPTDTQYFGPGTRLTVL.

This chain joins TRBV19 and TRBJ1-4; 7 bases fit TRBD1. Germline CDR1 reads LNHDA; CDR2 reads SQIVND (reference sequence). V lost 5 bases, J lost 7 bases, and 19 bases stayed unmatched. The CDR3 sequence is 18 residues long. The CDR3 loop is CASSPRGQRVSAREKLFF. The CDR3 region has the DNA TGTGCCAGTAGTCCCAGGGGACAGCGAGTGAGTGCGCGTGAAAAACTGTTTTTT.

The chain combines TRBV19 with TRBJ1-5; 10 bases fit TRBD1. V lost 7 bases to trimming and J lost 0 bases; unmatched junction nucleotides: 3. This CDR3 has 15 amino acids. The V gene's germline CDR1 is LNHDA and CDR2 SQIVND (reference sequence). CDR3 nucleotides: TGTGCCAGTATCGGGACAGGGGATAGCAATCAGCCCCAGCATTTT. Residues: CASIGTGDSNQPQHF.

This clone has a single count. This chain connects TRBV16 to TRBJ2-7, with D tentatively TRBD1 (5 bases). Trimming cost V 0 bases and J 2 bases, with 8 bases left between them. The CDR3 is 14 amino acids. The germline CDR1 and CDR2 sequences are KGHSY and FQNENV. CDR3 sequence reads: CASSQSRQTYEQYF. In nucleotides, the CDR3 is TGTGCCAGCAGCCAATCCAGACAGACCTACGAGCAGTACTTC.

This clone has more than one count but fewer than ten. V is TRBV6-5 and J is TRBJ1-3; perhaps TRBD1 as D (5 bases). This CDR3 region has 12 residues. Germline assignment: CDR1 MNHEY and CDR2 SVGAGI. The germline V and J ends were trimmed by 0 bases and 16 bases, with 13 bases remaining between them. The CDR3 here is CASSYSGGQLYF. The CDR3 coding sequence is TGTGCCAGCAGTTACTCCGGGGGTCAGTTGTATTTT.